The text below deals with one T cell receptor (beta chain). Its cognate antigen is unknown. Only in-frame clones appear in the TCRdb table, and some are missing; sequencing was by immunoSEQ multiplex PCR. In the table there are approximately 120,000 clones, 91% of which are singletons. This entry is derived from a study of T cell responses to AZD1222 COVID-19 vaccine. With 4 bases clipped from V and 8 bases from J, the junction kept 13 bases outside the gene matches. CDR3 length: 16 amino acids. Germline V CDR1 and CDR2: KGHSY, FQNENV. Study outcomes and limitations: In a largely white British group with more females than males, clonal diversity was possibly underestimated.

The clonotype was recovered from an adult in good health. The chain joins TRBV16 to TRBJ1-2, with 10 bases that match TRBD1. This sample comprised peripheral blood, obtained on day 0 of AZD1222 vaccination. CDR3 in DNA: TGTGCCAGCAGCCCACCATTTGGGGACAGGGGAGGCGGCTACACCTTC. This codes for CASSPPFGDRGGGYTF.